This T cell receptor (beta chain) was sequenced in a study of tumor-infiltrating lymphocytes in localized non-small cell lung cancer. CDR3 length: 13 amino acids. The V gene's germline CDR1 is SNHLY and CDR2 FYNNEI. Here immunoSEQ multiplex PCR was the method, and the copy in TCRdb shows in-frame clones only, minus some. The sample shows roughly 30,000 clones, 80% to 90% of them seen only once. Note on this clone: The target antigen is unknown. Germline and junction disagree at one end, which may indicate a read error.

Findings and limits, study-wide: Tumors had more T cell infiltration than uninvolved lung, per TCRbeta sequencing and CD3 counts. No T-cell fraction difference was seen between IM1 and IM2 tumors. Available tissue quantity limited TCR sequencing to a patient subset.

The clonotype originates from a human donor with non-small cell lung cancer. Sequencing used lung tumor tissue. The J gene is TRBJ1-4, the V gene TRBV2, with TRBD1 matching 8 bases. CDR3 DNA: TGTGCCAGCAGTGAAACGACTGACAGGGGCAGTCAATTT. It specifies CASSETTDRGSQF.